This T cell receptor (beta chain) stems from a study of T cell changes during pregnancy in multiple sclerosis (dated 2019 in TCRdb). Context from the whole study: In women with multiple sclerosis, the researchers looked at how the T cell repertoire shifted as pregnancy progressed.

In the case of this clone: The target of this receptor is not known. Qualities for individual bases were not recorded, and no much larger clone is one base off.

Library creation used the immunoSEQ multiplex PCR assay. TCRdb obtained this table from immuneACCESS and retained in-frame rearrangements with V and J assigned. These tables miss some clones; where compared with another copy, unresolved V genes account for less than half of the shortfall, and the remainder is unexplained. In this sample the table shows roughly 72,000 clones, approximately 94% of which occur a single time. In total, the top ten clones hold 0.2% to 0.25% of the sample. The germline V gene provides CDR1 SGHRS and CDR2 YFSETQ. Including cysteine and phenylalanine, the CDR3 has 14 amino acids. The entry retains the CDR3 DNA only, 42 bases that are in frame from base 1. V trim: 0 bases; J trim: 0 bases; unmatched bases: 0.

The rearranged chain carries TRBV5-1 and TRBJ2-7; 7 central nucleotides agree with TRBD2. The input for sequencing was CD4+ T cells from peripheral blood mononuclear cells, taken before pregnancy. The sequence was collected from a female donor with multiple sclerosis, enrolled in a pregnancy study. The nucleotides read TGCGCCAGCAGCTTGGGCGGGAGCTCCTACGAGCAGTACTTC. This encodes CASSLGGSSYEQYF.